This entry lists 10 T cell receptor beta chains sequenced from one sample in a study of spatial heterogeneity in lung cancer. Time point reported: sample taken at primary tumor resection. A single record per CDR3 protein comes from TCRdb applying MiXCR to the 5' RACE reads. The sample records roughly 3,200 distinct CDR3 sequences, roughly 3.5% being singletons. The material sequenced was lung tissue, taken at surgery. The source of these receptors is a human donor with early-stage non-small cell lung cancer.

This clonotype is deemed medium-sized. For a library built for alpha chains, this beta chain is a stray read; little rests on its size. This chain connects TRBV7-6 to TRBJ1-1; D unclear. This CDR3 has 13 amino acids. In germline, CDR1 is SGHVS, CDR2 FNYEAQ. The V and J ends lost 1 base and 1 base respectively, with 4 bases between them. In nucleotides, the CDR3 is TGTGCCAGCAGCTTAGGACGGAACACTGAAGCTTTCTTT. Its translation is CASSLGRNTEAFF.

This clonotype was observed at least ten times. For a library built for alpha chains, this beta chain is a stray read; little rests on its size. The chain links TRBV2 to TRBJ2-1; 8 bases match TRBD2. Looked up from germline, CDR1 is SNHLY and CDR2 is FYNNEI. The CDR3 is made up of 14 amino acids. Trimming cost V 5 bases and J 7 bases; bases outside gene matches: 7. The CDR3 is CASSSQRGRNEQFF. Here the CDR3 DNA reads TGTGCCAGCAGTTCCCAGCGGGGGCGGAATGAGCAGTTCTTC.

In its sample, this clonotype is medium-sized. In a library made to pick up alpha chains, this beta chain is a stray read with a size that means little. This sequence joins TRBV3-1 and TRBJ2-3; D is uncertain. V lost 4 bases, J lost 4 bases, and 9 bases lay in between. The CDR3 is 13 amino acids. Per germline, CDR1 LGHDT and CDR2 YNNKEL (reference sequence). The CDR3 DNA reads as TGTGCCAGCAGCCGCCTCGCGGCAGATACGCAGTATTTT. It codes for CASSRLAADTQYF.

The table lists this clonotype with many counts. Within a library made for alpha chains, this beta chain is off target, and its count is uninformative. The rearrangement links TRBV3-1 to TRBJ1-2; perhaps TRBD1 as D (6 bases). Germline V CDR1 and CDR2: LGHDT, YNNKEL (reference sequence). Between the trimmed V and J ends, which lost 1 base and 4 bases, there was a span of 16 bases. The CDR3 spans 16 residues. The CDR3 DNA sequence: TGTGCCAGCAGCCAAGGGCCTACGGGGGACATCTATGGCTACACCTTC. Translating it yields CASSQGPTGDIYGYTF.

Relative to its sample, this clonotype is medium-sized. Because this beta chain is a stray read in a library intended to capture alpha chains, its abundance should not be given much weight. V usage is TRBV11-2 and J usage is TRBJ2-1, with 16 positions matching TRBD2. The V gene end was trimmed by 5 bases and the J gene end by 8 bases; junction bases not matched to a gene: 6. The CDR3 runs to 16 residues. Germline values: CDR1 SGHAT, CDR2 FQNNGV. The chain's CDR3 is CASSQGTSGGADEQFF. CDR3 in DNA: TGTGCCAGCAGCCAGGGGACTAGCGGGGGGGCGGATGAGCAGTTCTTC.

This clonotype is medium-sized by share. This beta chain is off target for a library built for alpha chains, so its abundance means little. This rearrangement joins TRBV29-1 to TRBJ2-7; no clear D. Per germline, CDR1 SQVTM and CDR2 ANQGSEA. Between the trimmed V and J ends, which lost 4 bases and 3 bases, there was a span of 10 bases. This CDR3 contains 12 residues. CDR3 region: CSVAEASYEQYF. In DNA form, the CDR3 reads TGCAGCGTTGCCGAGGCCAGCTACGAGCAGTACTTC.

By sample share, this clonotype is medium-sized. Little can be read into the size of this beta chain, an off-target read in a library designed for alpha chains. This chain joins TRBV7-2 and TRBJ2-7, with D perhaps assigned TRBD1 or TRBD2 (5 bases each). The CDR3 sequence is 15 residues long. With 3 bases removed from V and 1 base from J, the gap between germline ends came to 13 bases. Germline lookup yields CDR1 SGHTA and CDR2 FQGNSA. CDR3 residues: CASSLISGASYEQYF. CDR3 sequence (DNA): TGTGCCAGCAGCTTGATCTCCGGGGCGTCCTACGAGCAGTACTTC.

This clonotype has a count of ten or more. This beta chain was picked up by a library intended for alpha chains and is off target, so its count carries little meaning. The V call is TRBV20-1, the J call TRBJ2-3; no clear D gene. The V and J ends lost 2 bases and 0 bases respectively, with 12 bases between them. Germline V gives CDR1 DFQATT, CDR2 SNEGSKA (reference sequence). The CDR3 has 15 amino acids. CDR3 nucleotide sequence: TGCAGTGCTAGACAGACTTACATTAGCACAGATACGCAGTATTTT. It translates to CSARQTYISTDTQYF.

This clonotype was recorded many times. The library was built for alpha chains, so this beta chain is an off-target read and its size means little. V and J are TRBV7-9 and TRBJ2-1; tentatively, D is TRBD2 (6 bases). The V gene's germline CDR1 is SEHNR and CDR2 FQNEAQ (reference sequence). CDR3 size: 14 residues. Trimming removed 7 bases from V and 4 bases from J, with 14 bases in between. The CDR3 region has the DNA TGTGCCAGCAAGAATGGAGCGGGTTACAATGAGCAGTTCTTC. As protein: CASKNGAGYNEQFF.

Ten or more counts support this clonotype. This sequence may be a read error, since a much larger clone differs from it by one base. This beta chain was picked up by a library intended for alpha chains and is off target, so its count carries little meaning. The chain links TRBV20-1 to TRBJ2-4; D is ambiguous. The CDR3 loop spans 15 amino acids. V was shortened by 0 bases and J by 5 bases, with 14 bases between the two germline ends. Per germline, CDR1 DFQATT and CDR2 SNEGSKA (reference sequence). The CDR3 coding sequence is TGCAGTGCTAGAGAGCTTAGGCCCACCGAAAACATTCAGTACTTC. Amino acids: CSARELRPTENIQYF.